These 9 T cell receptor beta chains originate from one sample sequenced in a study of CD8+ T cells in alopecia areata. Treatment here: oral pan-JAK inhibitor, 5-10 mg twice daily. Once RNA had been extracted, it was reverse transcribed into cDNA to act as the sequencing template. Profiling relied on immunoSEQ multiplex PCR, and the TCRdb table lists in-frame clones only, not all of them. The sample has approximately 200,000 clones; about three fifths are singletons. Material: CD4+ T cells sorted from blood, obtained at week 4, from a patient treated with tofacitinib. The receptors originated from a human donor with alopecia areata.

This clone has a handful of counts. The chain carries TRBV4-3 and TRBJ1-4; 9 bases align to TRBD1. The germline V gene encodes CDR1 LGHNA and CDR2 YSLEER. The J segment lost 6 bases and the V segment lost 3 bases, leaving 14 bases of the junction unmatched. This CDR3 has 18 residues. The CDR3 region is CASSQQSTGGATDEKLFF. The CDR3 nucleotides are TGCGCCAGCAGCCAGCAAAGTACAGGGGGCGCGACGGATGAAAAACTGTTTTTT.

This chain joins TRBV4-1 and TRBJ2-1; D could derive from TRBD1 or TRBD2 (5 bases each). V lost 0 bases and J 0 bases, leaving 12 bases between the germline ends. The CDR3 consists of 17 residues. The germline V gene has CDR1 MGHRA and CDR2 YSYEKL. The CDR3 DNA sequence: TGCGCCAGCAGCCAAGAGGACCTGGGACGCTCCTACAATGAGCAGTTCTTC. Protein product: CASSQEDLGRSYNEQFF.

This clone appeared a single time. This chain uses TRBV6-1 with TRBJ1-5; D call uncertain. Germline loops: CDR1 MNHNS, CDR2 SASEGT. This CDR3 is built from 13 residues. The V end lost 5 bases, the J end lost 4 bases, and 9 bases lay between the germline ends. CDR3 sequence reads: CASSRYENQPQHF. CDR3 bases: TGTGCCAGCAGTAGATACGAAAATCAGCCCCAGCATTTT.

This clone was found once. This chain joins TRBV20-1 and TRBJ2-7, with D hard to call. This CDR3 has 10 amino acids. The germline CDR1 and CDR2 sequences are DFQATT and SNEGSKA (reference sequence). Trimming removed 6 bases from V and 5 bases from J, with 8 bases in between. CDR3 nucleotide sequence: TGCAGTGCGCGCCTCAACGAGCAGTACTTC. Translating it yields CSARLNEQYF.

The chain has TRBV28 and TRBJ2-1; 7 nucleotides match TRBD2. J lost 9 bases, V lost 7 bases, and 12 bases had no gene match. The CDR3 is 14 amino acids. The germline gives CDR1 MDHEN, CDR2 SYDVKM. The CDR3 here is CASTQGGLGGEQFF. Written as DNA, the CDR3 is TGTGCCAGCACCCAAGGTGGACTAGGTGGTGAGCAGTTCTTC.

The chain recombines TRBV4-2 with TRBJ2-5, with TRBD2 matching over 7 bases. J gave up 5 bases and V 0 bases, and 6 bases lay outside the gene matches. The CDR3 has 15 residues. Per germline, CDR1 LGHNA and CDR2 YNFKEQ. Here the CDR3 DNA reads TGTGCCAGCAGCCAAGATGGGAGGGAGACGGAGACCCAGTACTTC. Protein: CASSQDGRETETQYF.

Only one count was recorded for this clone. The chain links TRBV5-4 to TRBJ1-4; TRBD1 is a possible D gene (6 bases). This CDR3 region has 15 residues. The V end was cut by 4 bases, the J end by 8 bases, with 18 bases between. Germline values: CDR1 SGHNT, CDR2 YYREEE (reference sequence). The CDR3 here is CASSAQGAGEEKLFF. The CDR3, as DNA: TGTGCCAGCAGCGCCCAGGGAGCAGGGGAGGAAAAACTGTTTTTT.

This clone has a handful of counts. CDR3 in amino acids: CAISEPTQSRAGGPYNEQFF. CDR3 bases: TGTGCCATCAGTGAGCCGACTCAATCCAGGGCCGGGGGACCCTACAATGAGCAGTTCTTC. The chain employs TRBV10-3 and TRBJ2-1; possible D gene TRBD2, 6 bases. Between the trimmed V and J ends, which lost 2 bases and 2 bases, there was a span of 25 bases. CDR3 size: 20 residues. Per germline, CDR1 ENHRY and CDR2 SYGVKD.

The chain has TRBV5-1 and TRBJ2-1, with 11 bases that match TRBD1. The V gene's germline CDR1 is SGHRS and CDR2 YFSETQ. The CDR3 loop spans 15 amino acids. Trimming cost V 4 bases and J 7 bases; bases outside gene matches: 7. CDR3 protein: CASSPGQGDWNEQFF. The CDR3 region has the DNA TGCGCCAGCAGCCCGGGACAGGGGGATTGGAATGAGCAGTTCTTC.